A single T cell receptor (beta chain) is shown here with its context. The antigen is undetermined. At deep level, the assay was performed. Researchers divided each subset's genomic DNA evenly across several immunoSEQ plates. Clones were read by immunoSEQ multiplex PCR, and TCRdb kept only the in-frame ones, dropping some. The data contain a few million clones, around nine tenths of them singletons. The source of the sample is a study of shared clonotypes between healthy human individuals. Study outcomes and limitations: Naive subsets typically showed greater estimated richness than memory subsets. Despite large depth, sorted-subset datasets appeared incompletely sequenced.

Germline-derived CDR1 and CDR2 are SGHDT and YYEEEE. This CDR3 spans 14 amino acids. V was cut by 1 base and J by 2 bases, with 8 bases left in between. This clonotype was obtained from a man aged 18 to 30 in good health. Input material: naive CD4+ T cells sorted from blood. Subset indicated: CD45RA+ positively selected. The gene calls are TRBV5-6 and TRBJ2-3; D unclear. The CDR3 loop reads CASSLYNPTDTQYF. Here the CDR3 DNA reads TGTGCCAGCAGCTTGTACAATCCCACAGATACGCAGTATTTT.